Listed here are 4 T cell receptor beta chains from one sample, sequenced in a study of OX40 agonist ivuxolimab in advanced cancers. Repertoires were generated with immunoSEQ multiplex PCR, while TCRdb's copy carries only in-frame clones and drops some. The profile shows around 65,000 clones, roughly 90% of them singletons. The specimen comprised CD4+ or CD8+ T cells sorted from blood, sampled in a trial of the OX40 agonist ivuxolimab. Every receptor here comes from an adult with an advanced solid tumor such as melanoma, head and neck, liver or kidney cancer.

This chain joins TRBV5-1 and TRBJ1-4; D gene uncertain. Germline V CDR1 and CDR2: SGHRS, YFSETQ. The CDR3 extends over 14 amino acids. Trimming took 5 bases from V and 7 from J, leaving 15 bases between them. The CDR3 nucleotides are TGCGCCAGCAGTTCAGGAACCGTAGGTGAAAAACTGTTTTTT. Its protein product is CASSSGTVGEKLFF. The full variable domain, completed using reference TRBV5-1 and TRBJ1-4, is KAGVTQTPRYLIKTRGQQVTLSCSPISGHRSVSWYQQTPGQGLQFLFEYFSETQRNKGNFPGRFSGRQFSNSRSEMNVSTLELGDSALYLCASSSGTVGEKLFFGSGTQLSVL.

The V call is TRBV5-5, the J call TRBJ1-1; 7 nucleotides line up with TRBD1. Looked up from germline, CDR1 is SGHKS and CDR2 is YYEKEE (reference sequence). J lost 1 base, V lost 2 bases, and 5 bases had no gene match. The CDR3 is 15 amino acids. The CDR3 DNA follows: TGTGCCAGCAGCTTAGAGGGACAGAAGAACACTGAAGCTTTCTTT. Its translation: CASSLEGQKNTEAFF.

The CDR3 region has the DNA TGTGCCAGCAGTGAAGGGGCAATCGGAAACACCATATATTTT. This sequence encodes CASSEGAIGNTIYF. The genes are TRBV6-1 and TRBJ1-3; D is uncertain. The V and J ends lost 1 base and 4 bases respectively, with 8 bases between them. The V gene's germline CDR1 is MNHNS and CDR2 SASEGT. The CDR3 loop spans 14 amino acids.

The chain has TRBV11-2 and TRBJ1-1; D is ambiguous. Germline V gene data show CDR1 as SGHAT and CDR2 as FQNNGV. The CDR3 totals 13 residues. The V end lost 5 bases, the J end lost 4 bases, and 11 bases lay between the germline ends. The CDR3 sequence: CASSPSARTEAFF. For the CDR3, the DNA is TGTGCCAGCAGCCCCAGTGCACGCACTGAAGCTTTCTTT.